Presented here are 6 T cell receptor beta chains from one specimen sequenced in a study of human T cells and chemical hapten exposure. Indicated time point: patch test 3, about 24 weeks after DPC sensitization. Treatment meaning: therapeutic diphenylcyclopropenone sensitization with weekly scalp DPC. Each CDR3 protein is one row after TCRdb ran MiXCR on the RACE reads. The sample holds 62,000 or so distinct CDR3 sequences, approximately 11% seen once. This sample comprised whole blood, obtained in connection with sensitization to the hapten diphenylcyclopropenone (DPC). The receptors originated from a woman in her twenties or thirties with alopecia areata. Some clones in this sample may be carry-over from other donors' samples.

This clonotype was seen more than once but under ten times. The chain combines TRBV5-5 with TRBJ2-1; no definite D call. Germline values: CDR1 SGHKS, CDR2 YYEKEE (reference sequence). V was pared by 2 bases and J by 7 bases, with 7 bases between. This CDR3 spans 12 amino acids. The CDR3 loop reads CASSFILNEQFF. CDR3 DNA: TGTGCCAGCAGCTTCATACTAAATGAGCAGTTCTTC.

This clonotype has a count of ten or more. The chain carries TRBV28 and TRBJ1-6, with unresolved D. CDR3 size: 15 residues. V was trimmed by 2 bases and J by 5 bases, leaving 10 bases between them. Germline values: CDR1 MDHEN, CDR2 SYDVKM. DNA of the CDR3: TGTGCCAGCAGTTTAGGCCTAAGCCATAATTCACCCCTCCACTTT. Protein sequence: CASSLGLSHNSPLHF.

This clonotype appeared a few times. The CDR3 is CASRGQGLYEQYF. CDR3 bases: TGTGCCAGCAGGGGACAGGGACTCTACGAGCAGTACTTC. V gene TRBV28 combines with J gene TRBJ2-7; 9 nucleotides agree with TRBD1. The CDR3 covers 13 residues. V lost 6 bases and J lost 3; bases outside the gene matches: 3. In germline, CDR1 is MDHEN, CDR2 SYDVKM.

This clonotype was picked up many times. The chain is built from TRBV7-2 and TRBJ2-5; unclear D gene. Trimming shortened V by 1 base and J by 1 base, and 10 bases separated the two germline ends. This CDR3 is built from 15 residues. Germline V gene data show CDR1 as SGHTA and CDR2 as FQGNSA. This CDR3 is CASSLGLGFQETQYF. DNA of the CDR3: TGTGCCAGCAGCTTAGGTCTAGGATTCCAAGAGACCCAGTACTTC. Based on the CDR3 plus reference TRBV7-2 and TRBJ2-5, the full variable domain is GAGVSQSPSNKVTEKGKDVELRCDPISGHTALYWYRQSLGQGLEFLIYFQGNSAPDKSGLPSDRFSAERTGGSVSTLTIQRTQQEDSAVYLCASSLGLGFQETQYFGPGTRLLVL.

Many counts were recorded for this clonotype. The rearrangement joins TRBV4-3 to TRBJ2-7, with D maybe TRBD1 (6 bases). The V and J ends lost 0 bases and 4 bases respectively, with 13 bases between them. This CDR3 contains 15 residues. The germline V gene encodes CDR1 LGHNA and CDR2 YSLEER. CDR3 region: CASSQDTGYLYEQYF. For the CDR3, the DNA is TGCGCCAGCAGCCAAGATACAGGGTACCTTTACGAGCAGTACTTC.

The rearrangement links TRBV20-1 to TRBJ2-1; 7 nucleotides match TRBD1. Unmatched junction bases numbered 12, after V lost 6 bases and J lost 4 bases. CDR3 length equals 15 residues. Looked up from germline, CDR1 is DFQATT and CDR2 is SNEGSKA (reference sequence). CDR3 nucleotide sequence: TGCAGTGCAAGCTGGGCTAGGGGGCCTTACAATGAGCAGTTCTTC. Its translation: CSASWARGPYNEQFF.